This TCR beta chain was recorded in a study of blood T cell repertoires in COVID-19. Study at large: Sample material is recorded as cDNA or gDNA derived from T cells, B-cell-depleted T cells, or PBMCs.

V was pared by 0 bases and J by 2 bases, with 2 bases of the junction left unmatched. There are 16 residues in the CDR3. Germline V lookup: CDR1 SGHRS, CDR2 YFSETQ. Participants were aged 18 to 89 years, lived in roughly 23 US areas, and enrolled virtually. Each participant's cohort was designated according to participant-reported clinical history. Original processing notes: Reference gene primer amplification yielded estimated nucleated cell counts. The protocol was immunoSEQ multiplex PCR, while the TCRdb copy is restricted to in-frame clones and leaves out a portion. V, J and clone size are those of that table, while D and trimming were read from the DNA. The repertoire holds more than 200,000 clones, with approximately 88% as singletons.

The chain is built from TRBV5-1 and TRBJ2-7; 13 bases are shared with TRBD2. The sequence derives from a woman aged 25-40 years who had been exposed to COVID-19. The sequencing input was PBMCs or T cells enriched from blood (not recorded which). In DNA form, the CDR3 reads TGCGCCAGCAGCTTGGCCGGGACTAGCGGGACCTACGAGCAGTACTTC. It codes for CASSLAGTSGTYEQYF.